The rows below give T cell receptor beta chains drawn from one sample of a study of CD8 T cells in Susac syndrome. TCRdb re-called the immunoSEQ multiplex PCR reads through MiXCR, storing one row per CDR3 protein. The sample yields some 100,000 distinct CDR3 sequences, 95% seen once. The sequencing input was CD8+ T cells from PBMCs. The receptors here all came from a human donor with Susac syndrome. The CDR3 runs from the conserved cysteine through the conserved F or W. D genes are given only for firm matches. Some rows mark clone size as missing; the rest say once, few, many or name a class of expanded clone.

V gene	D gene	clone size	J gene	CDR3 DNA	CDR3 protein
TRBV18	NA	NA	TRBJ2-7	TGTGCCAGCTCACTATCGGACGGGTACGAGCAGTACTTC	CASSLSDGYEQYF
TRBV5-1	TRBD1	NA	TRBJ2-1	TGCGCCAGCAGTACCGACAGGGGGAATGAGCAGTTCTTC	CASSTDRGNEQFF
TRBV29-1	NA	NA	TRBJ1-2	TGCAGCGTTGCAGGGACTAACTATGGCTACACCTTC	CSVAGTNYGYTF
TRBV27	NA	NA	TRBJ1-1	TGTGCCAGCAGTTTCACCGCAGGGAACACTGAAGCTTTCTTT	CASSFTAGNTEAFF
TRBV15	NA	NA	TRBJ1-2	TGTGCCACCAGCAGAGACCGCAGGGTAGTCGACTATGGCTACACCTTC	CATSRDRRVVDYGYTF
TRBV7-2	NA	NA	TRBJ1-2	TGTGCCAGCAGCTCTCAAGCCGGATCCTTCTATGGCTACACCTTC	CASSSQAGSFYGYTF
TRBV12-3/TRBV12-4	TRBD2	NA	TRBJ2-5	TGTGCCAGCAGCCCCGGGACTAGCGGGGGCCAAGAGACCCAGTACTTC	CASSPGTSGGQETQYF
TRBV19	NA	NA	TRBJ2-2	TGTGCCAGTAGTCCCTCGTGGGCCGGGAACACCGGGGAGCTGTTTTTT	CASSPSWAGNTGELFF
TRBV5-1	NA	NA	TRBJ2-2	TGCGCCAGCAGCTTGTACCCCGCGGCCGGGGAGCTGTTTTTT	CASSLYPAAGELFF
TRBV29-1	NA	NA	TRBJ2-1	TGCAGCGTCTACGACCGGACGAGCTCCTACAATGAGCAGTTCTTC	CSVYDRTSSYNEQFF
TRBV13	TRBD2	NA	TRBJ2-7	TGTGCCAGCAGCCCACCGACTAGCAACTGGTACGAGCAGTACTTC	CASSPPTSNWYEQYF
TRBV12-3/TRBV12-4	TRBD1	NA	TRBJ2-2	TGTGCCAGCAGTTTTGGCTTTGGGGGACAGGGGACCGGGGAGCTGTTTTTT	CASSFGFGGQGTGELFF
TRBV11-2	TRBD2	NA	TRBJ2-3	TGTGCCAGCAGCCAGACCGGGACTAGCGGGCAAGATACGCAGTATTTT	CASSQTGTSGQDTQYF
TRBV27	NA	NA	TRBJ2-1	TGTGCCAGCATACGAGACAGGATTCATCACAATGAGCAGTTCTTC	CASIRDRIHHNEQFF
TRBV28	NA	NA	TRBJ2-7	TGTGCCAGCATGAGGCGATCCGGGGTAACCTACGAGCAGTACTTC	CASMRRSGVTYEQYF
TRBV11-1	NA	NA	TRBJ2-7	TGTGCCAGCAGCTTAGGAGGGAGATTCTACGAGCAGTACTTC	CASSLGGRFYEQYF
TRBV29-1	NA	NA	TRBJ2-7	TGCAGCGCCTCCGGGCCCTCCTACGAGCAGTACTTC	CSASGPSYEQYF
TRBV12-3/TRBV12-4	NA	NA	TRBJ1-5	TGTGCCAGCACAATACAGGGACGGAGCAATCAGCCCCAGCATTTT	CASTIQGRSNQPQHF
TRBV28	NA	once	TRBJ2-7	TGTGCCAGCATGGGGGACGAGCAGTACTTC	CASMGDEQYF
TRBV6-1	NA	NA	TRBJ2-2	TGTGCCAGCAGTGAGGGCGGGACCGGGGAGCTGTTTTTT	CASSEGGTGELFF
TRBV28	NA	NA	TRBJ2-7	TGTGCCACCACTATTACGAGCTCCTACGAGCAGTACTTC	CATTITSSYEQYF
TRBV13	TRBD1	NA	TRBJ2-7	TGTGCCAGCAGCTCCGACCTGGGACAGAACTACGAGCAGTACTTC	CASSSDLGQNYEQYF
TRBV12-3/TRBV12-4	NA	NA	TRBJ2-3	TGTGCCAGCAGTTTTGTGAGCCCCAGCACAGATACGCAGTATTTT	CASSFVSPSTDTQYF
TRBV12-3/TRBV12-4	NA	NA	TRBJ2-3	TGTGCCAGCAGTTCCCGTCGGGCCAGCACAGATACGCAGTATTTT	CASSSRRASTDTQYF
TRBV23-1	TRBD1	NA	TRBJ1-4	TGCGCCAGCAGTCAATCAGGCAGGGGGAGGTCGGCTAATGAAAAACTGTTTTTT	CASSQSGRGRSANEKLFF
TRBV6-6	NA	NA	TRBJ2-3	TGTGCCACCCGGGACAACACAGATACGCAGTATTTT	CATRDNTDTQYF
TRBV5-1	NA	NA	TRBJ2-7	TGCGCCAGCAGCTTGGACGAACGGCCCCCTACCTACGAGCAGTACTTC	CASSLDERPPTYEQYF
TRBV29-1	NA	NA	TRBJ2-3	TGCAGCGTTGATCGGAATGCTGCAGATACGCAGTATTTT	CSVDRNAADTQYF
TRBV2	NA	NA	TRBJ2-5	TGTGCCAGCAGTGAAGCGGGAGGAATTCAAGAGACCCAGTACTTC	CASSEAGGIQETQYF
TRBV18	TRBD1	NA	TRBJ1-2	TGTGCCAGCTCACCCCGTACAGGGGAGGGCTATGGCTACACCTTC	CASSPRTGEGYGYTF
TRBV9	NA	NA	TRBJ2-3	TGTGCCAGCAGCGTAGTTGGTAGTAGCTTTACCTCCGATACGCAGTATTTT	CASSVVGSSFTSDTQYF
TRBV9	NA	NA	TRBJ2-3	TGTGCCAGCAGCGTAGCTTCGACCGGGATCACAGATACGCAGTATTTT	CASSVASTGITDTQYF
TRBV12-3/TRBV12-4	NA	NA	TRBJ1-2	TGTGCCTCACGGGCCCCAGGATTAGCTAACTATGGCTACACCTTC	CASRAPGLANYGYTF
TRBV11-2	NA	NA	TRBJ2-7	TGTGCCAGCACCAGAGGAGGGGGTGACGAGCAGTACTTC	CASTRGGGDEQYF
TRBV20-1	NA	NA	TRBJ1-1	TGCAGTGCTAAGCAGGTCAGGGGGAACACTGAAGCTTTCTTT	CSAKQVRGNTEAFF
TRBV19	TRBD1	NA	TRBJ1-2	TGTGCCAGTAGTCGCCAACAGGGGGCCGCTAACTATGGCTACACCTTC	CASSRQQGAANYGYTF
TRBV29-1	TRBD1	NA	TRBJ2-7	TGCAGCGCTCAGACAGGGGGCCCCTACGAGCAGTACTTC	CSAQTGGPYEQYF
TRBV6-5	TRBD1	NA	TRBJ2-3	TGTGCCAGCAGTTACGGGACAGACACAGATACGCAGTATTTT	CASSYGTDTDTQYF
TRBV18	TRBD1	NA	TRBJ2-7	TGTGCCAGCTCATCCACAAGACAGGGCTACGAGCAGTACTTC	CASSSTRQGYEQYF
TRBV7-6	TRBD2	once	TRBJ2-1	TGTGCCAGCAGCTTAGTGGGTATAGCGGGAACCTACAATGAGCAGTTCTTC	CASSLVGIAGTYNEQFF
TRBV19	TRBD1	NA	TRBJ2-3	TGTGCCAGTAGAATGGACAGGGGGAAAGATACGCAGTATTTT	CASRMDRGKDTQYF
TRBV4-1	NA	NA	TRBJ2-7	TGCGCCAGCAGCCAAGGGGTGGGGGGCTACGAGCAGTACTTC	CASSQGVGGYEQYF
TRBV28	NA	NA	TRBJ1-1	TGTGCCAGCACCCCCATGAACACTGAAGCTTTCTTT	CASTPMNTEAFF
TRBV5-6	NA	NA	TRBJ2-6	TGTGCCAGCAGCTTGGGTCCCGCTGGGGCCAACGTCCTGACTTTC	CASSLGPAGANVLTF
TRBV7-9	NA	NA	TRBJ2-7	TGTGCCAGCAGCTTAGCCGGGGTTCCCTACGAGCAGTACTTC	CASSLAGVPYEQYF
TRBV20-1	NA	NA	TRBJ1-3	TGCAGTGCTAGAGACGCGGGCTCTGGAAACACCATATATTTT	CSARDAGSGNTIYF
TRBV18	NA	once	TRBJ2-1	TGTGCCAGCTCACCATGGCAGGGAACTTCCAATGAGCAGTTCTTC	CASSPWQGTSNEQFF
TRBV4-1	NA	NA	TRBJ2-1	TGCGCCAGCAGCCAGACTCCGGTCAATAAGCAGTTCTTC	CASSQTPVNKQFF
TRBV20-1	NA	NA	TRBJ1-1	TGCAGTGCTAGCTCGCCCATTGGGAACACTGAAGCTTTCTTT	CSASSPIGNTEAFF
TRBV20-1	NA	NA	TRBJ2-3	TGCAGTGCTAGGAGCGACTCCGGTGGAACAGATACGCAGTATTTT	CSARSDSGGTDTQYF
TRBV6-2/TRBV6-3	NA	NA	TRBJ2-7	TGTGCCAGCAGACGTAACTCCTACGAGCAGTACTTC	CASRRNSYEQYF
TRBV28	NA	NA	TRBJ2-3	TGTGCCAGCACTCTCGAGCAGACTGCCACAGATACGCAGTATTTT	CASTLEQTATDTQYF
TRBV7-8	TRBD2	NA	TRBJ2-7	TGTGCCAGCAGCTTAGGGAGGGCGGGGGGTACCTACGAGCAGTACTTC	CASSLGRAGGTYEQYF
TRBV28	NA	NA	TRBJ1-5	TGTGCCATCAAGCCTTTGGGGGTAAGCAATCAGCCCCAGCATTTT	CAIKPLGVSNQPQHF
TRBV20-1	NA	NA	TRBJ2-5	TGCAGTGCTAATGTAGGGGGGCTGGAAGAGACCCAGTACTTC	CSANVGGLEETQYF